A selection of T cell receptor beta chains follows, all from one sample in a study of blood T cell repertoires in COVID-19. Some clones are missing from TCRdb's copy, which holds only in-frame ones; the method was immunoSEQ multiplex PCR. The sample contains a few hundred thousand clones, over 75% of which appear only once. Material: PBMCs or T cells enriched from blood (not recorded which). These receptors came from a woman in her twenties or thirties who had recovered from COVID-19. The CDR3 runs from the conserved cysteine through the conserved F or W. The order of the fields is clone size, J gene, V gene, D gene, CDR3 protein, CDR3 DNA. D genes are given only for firm matches. Rows may omit the clone size; those that give it use once, few, many or a size class.

abundance: .
j_gene: TRBJ1-2
v_gene: TRBV18
d_gene: .
CDR3aa: CASSPPGSTASYGYTF
CDR3nt: TGTGCCAGCTCACCACCCGGGAGCACCGCTTCCTATGGCTACACCTTC

abundance: .
j_gene: TRBJ2-1
v_gene: TRBV11-2
d_gene: TRBD2
CDR3aa: CASSLRGGAIYNEQFF
CDR3nt: TGTGCCAGCAGCTTACGCGGGGGGGCGATCTACAATGAGCAGTTCTTC

abundance: .
j_gene: TRBJ1-4
v_gene: TRBV15
d_gene: .
CDR3aa: CATSGNRVPNEKLFF
CDR3nt: TGTGCCACCAGCGGGAACAGGGTCCCTAATGAAAAACTGTTTTTT

abundance: .
j_gene: TRBJ1-6
v_gene: TRBV10-3
d_gene: TRBD1
CDR3aa: CATRPGQGNSPLHF
CDR3nt: TGTGCCACCCGGCCTGGACAGGGGAATTCACCCCTCCACTTT

abundance: .
j_gene: TRBJ2-3
v_gene: TRBV27
d_gene: TRBD2
CDR3aa: CASSLGPPLAGGDTQYF
CDR3nt: TGTGCCAGCAGTTTAGGGCCCCCACTAGCGGGGGGGGATACGCAGTATTTT

abundance: .
j_gene: TRBJ2-7
v_gene: TRBV6-5
d_gene: TRBD2
CDR3aa: CASSKSRGGAYEQYF
CDR3nt: TGTGCCAGCAGTAAAAGTCGGGGGGGCGCCTACGAGCAGTACTTC

abundance: .
j_gene: TRBJ2-5
v_gene: TRBV11-2
d_gene: TRBD2
CDR3aa: CASSRTSGVWETQYF
CDR3nt: TGTGCCAGCAGCCGGACTAGCGGGGTCTGGGAGACCCAGTACTTC

abundance: .
j_gene: TRBJ1-2
v_gene: TRBV19
d_gene: .
CDR3aa: CASSIVGSGYTF
CDR3nt: TGTGCCAGTAGTATAGTTGGGAGCGGCTACACCTTC

abundance: .
j_gene: TRBJ1-1
v_gene: TRBV5-1
d_gene: TRBD1
CDR3aa: CASSSGTGVELTEAFF
CDR3nt: TGCGCCAGCAGCTCAGGGACAGGGGTTGAGCTCACTGAAGCTTTCTTT

abundance: .
j_gene: TRBJ2-3
v_gene: TRBV4-3
d_gene: TRBD2
CDR3aa: CASSQLTGGLADTQYF
CDR3nt: TGCGCCAGCAGCCAATTAACGGGGGGGCTTGCAGATACGCAGTATTTT

abundance: .
j_gene: TRBJ2-2
v_gene: TRBV4-1
d_gene: .
CDR3aa: CASSQDSVGRLGELFF
CDR3nt: TGCGCCAGCAGCCAAGATTCGGTTGGGAGACTGGGGGAGCTGTTTTTT

abundance: .
j_gene: TRBJ2-7
v_gene: TRBV7-2
d_gene: TRBD1
CDR3aa: CASSLASGTGAYEQYF
CDR3nt: TGTGCCAGCAGCTTAGCCTCCGGGACAGGGGCCTACGAGCAGTACTTC

abundance: .
j_gene: TRBJ1-1
v_gene: TRBV5-1
d_gene: .
CDR3aa: CASSLGHAQDTEAFF
CDR3nt: TGCGCCAGCAGCTTGGGGCATGCCCAGGACACTGAAGCTTTCTTT

abundance: .
j_gene: TRBJ1-2
v_gene: TRBV6-6
d_gene: .
CDR3aa: CASSLAEQGYRGYTF
CDR3nt: TGTGCCAGCAGCCTAGCGGAGCAGGGGTATCGGGGCTACACCTTC

abundance: once
j_gene: TRBJ2-5
v_gene: TRBV9
d_gene: TRBD1
CDR3aa: CASSTGQGYQETQYF
CDR3nt: TGTGCCAGCAGCACGGGACAGGGATACCAAGAGACCCAGTACTTC

abundance: .
j_gene: TRBJ2-5
v_gene: TRBV11-2
d_gene: TRBD2
CDR3aa: CASSLALAGPLETQYF
CDR3nt: TGTGCCAGCAGCTTAGCTCTAGCGGGCCCTCTAGAGACCCAGTACTTC

abundance: .
j_gene: TRBJ1-5
v_gene: TRBV7-2
d_gene: TRBD1
CDR3aa: CASSLVGTGNNQPQHF
CDR3nt: TGTGCCAGCAGCTTAGTGGGGACAGGTAATAATCAGCCCCAGCATTTT

abundance: .
j_gene: TRBJ1-6
v_gene: TRBV18
d_gene: .
CDR3aa: CASSPGKGVISSYNSPLHF
CDR3nt: TGTGCCAGCTCACCGGGTAAGGGAGTTATCAGCTCCTATAATTCACCCCTCCACTTT

abundance: .
j_gene: TRBJ1-1
v_gene: TRBV9
d_gene: TRBD1
CDR3aa: CASSPGGYTEAFF
CDR3nt: TGTGCCAGCAGCCCAGGGGGCTACACTGAAGCTTTCTTT

abundance: .
j_gene: TRBJ1-2
v_gene: TRBV3-1/TRBV3-2
d_gene: .
CDR3aa: CASSYLGEGGGYTF
CDR3nt: TGTGCCAGCAGCTACCTTGGGGAGGGAGGCGGCTACACCTTC

abundance: .
j_gene: TRBJ2-2
v_gene: TRBV7-2
d_gene: TRBD2
CDR3aa: CASSPPGGRTGELFF
CDR3nt: TGTGCCAGCAGCCCCCCGGGGGGGAGGACCGGGGAGCTGTTTTTT

abundance: .
j_gene: TRBJ1-3
v_gene: TRBV4-3
d_gene: .
CDR3aa: CASSQDREVVGNTIYF
CDR3nt: TGCGCCAGCAGCCAAGACCGGGAGGTAGTAGGAAACACCATATATTTT

abundance: .
j_gene: TRBJ1-3
v_gene: TRBV28
d_gene: TRBD1
CDR3aa: CASNRGGLGNTIYF
CDR3nt: TGTGCCAGTAACAGGGGGGGACTTGGAAACACCATATATTTT

abundance: .
j_gene: TRBJ1-1
v_gene: TRBV28
d_gene: TRBD1
CDR3aa: CATAEGDRPMNTEAFF
CDR3nt: TGTGCCACCGCGGAGGGGGACAGACCCATGAACACTGAAGCTTTCTTT

abundance: .
j_gene: TRBJ1-6
v_gene: TRBV30
d_gene: .
CDR3aa: CAWSGRIRSSYNSPLHF
CDR3nt: TGTGCCTGGAGTGGACGAATAAGGAGCTCCTATAATTCACCCCTCCACTTT

abundance: .
j_gene: TRBJ1-3
v_gene: TRBV28
d_gene: .
CDR3aa: CASSLRGAVVSGNTIYF
CDR3nt: TGTGCCAGCAGTTTACGGGGGGCGGTAGTCTCTGGAAACACCATATATTTT

abundance: .
j_gene: TRBJ2-5
v_gene: TRBV19
d_gene: TRBD2
CDR3aa: CASSMGTSTFIGETQYF
CDR3nt: TGTGCCAGTAGTATGGGGACTAGCACGTTCATTGGAGAGACCCAGTACTTC

abundance: .
j_gene: TRBJ2-5
v_gene: TRBV19
d_gene: TRBD2
CDR3aa: CASSIDGGGGETQYF
CDR3nt: TGTGCCAGTAGTATAGACGGCGGGGGGGGAGAGACCCAGTACTTC

abundance: .
j_gene: TRBJ2-5
v_gene: TRBV28
d_gene: .
CDR3aa: CASSLPPPMETQYF
CDR3nt: TGTGCCAGCAGTTTACCTCCCCCTATGGAGACCCAGTACTTC

abundance: .
j_gene: TRBJ1-1
v_gene: TRBV5-1
d_gene: TRBD1
CDR3aa: CASSLGAPGQYTEAFF
CDR3nt: TGCGCCAGCAGCTTGGGGGCTCCGGGACAGTACACTGAAGCTTTCTTT

abundance: .
j_gene: TRBJ1-2
v_gene: TRBV27
d_gene: TRBD1
CDR3aa: CASSSGTGAYGYTF
CDR3nt: TGTGCCAGCAGTTCCGGGACAGGGGCCTATGGCTACACCTTC

abundance: .
j_gene: TRBJ2-5
v_gene: TRBV11-3
d_gene: TRBD2
CDR3aa: CASSSWTSGEQETQYF
CDR3nt: TGTGCCAGCAGCTCCTGGACTAGCGGGGAGCAAGAGACCCAGTACTTC

abundance: once
j_gene: TRBJ2-5
v_gene: TRBV7-9
d_gene: .
CDR3aa: CASSSPSSGETQYF
CDR3nt: TGTGCCAGCAGCTCCCCGTCTTCGGGGGAGACCCAGTACTTC

abundance: .
j_gene: TRBJ1-2
v_gene: TRBV6-5
d_gene: .
CDR3aa: CASTSAGTGYTF
CDR3nt: TGTGCCAGCACGAGTGCAGGAACTGGCTACACCTTC

abundance: .
j_gene: TRBJ1-6
v_gene: TRBV28
d_gene: TRBD1
CDR3aa: CASSLGQGYRSPLHF
CDR3nt: TGTGCCAGCAGCCTGGGACAGGGTTATCGTTCACCCCTCCACTTT

abundance: few
j_gene: TRBJ1-5
v_gene: TRBV28
d_gene: .
CDR3aa: CASSRGGGGNQPQHF
CDR3nt: TGTGCCAGCAGCCGAGGGGGTGGGGGCAATCAGCCCCAGCATTTT

abundance: .
j_gene: TRBJ1-2
v_gene: TRBV7-9
d_gene: TRBD1
CDR3aa: CASSPPDRYYGYTF
CDR3nt: TGTGCCAGCAGCCCGCCGGACAGGTACTATGGCTACACCTTC

abundance: once
j_gene: TRBJ2-5
v_gene: TRBV2
d_gene: .
CDR3aa: CASTPQGAEAQYF
CDR3nt: TGTGCCAGCACCCCACAGGGAGCCGAGGCCCAGTACTTC

abundance: .
j_gene: TRBJ2-5
v_gene: TRBV24-1
d_gene: TRBD1
CDR3aa: CATSEARTGEQETQYF
CDR3nt: TGTGCCACCAGTGAAGCTAGGACAGGGGAGCAAGAGACCCAGTACTTC

abundance: .
j_gene: TRBJ2-5
v_gene: TRBV5-1
d_gene: .
CDR3aa: CASSLGGGETQYF
CDR3nt: TGCGCCAGCAGCTTGGGTGGCGGAGAGACCCAGTACTTC

abundance: once
j_gene: TRBJ1-3
v_gene: TRBV7-2
d_gene: TRBD1
CDR3aa: CASSFQTGGRGNTIYF
CDR3nt: TGTGCCAGCAGCTTCCAGACAGGGGGACGAGGAAACACCATATATTTT

abundance: .
j_gene: TRBJ1-1
v_gene: TRBV29-1
d_gene: .
CDR3aa: CSVERGLEAFF
CDR3nt: TGCAGCGTTGAACGAGGGCTTGAAGCTTTCTTT

abundance: once
j_gene: TRBJ1-1
v_gene: TRBV4-3
d_gene: .
CDR3aa: CASSQDLSAGFTEAFF
CDR3nt: TGCGCCAGCAGCCAAGATCTTTCTGCGGGGTTCACTGAAGCTTTCTTT

abundance: .
j_gene: TRBJ2-2
v_gene: TRBV2
d_gene: TRBD2
CDR3aa: CASSVGGTGELFF
CDR3nt: TGTGCCAGCAGTGTCGGGGGGACCGGGGAGCTGTTTTTT

abundance: once
j_gene: TRBJ2-7
v_gene: TRBV30
d_gene: .
CDR3aa: CAWSVRTDEQYF
CDR3nt: TGTGCCTGGAGTGTACGGACAGACGAGCAGTACTTC

abundance: .
j_gene: TRBJ1-6
v_gene: TRBV2
d_gene: TRBD1
CDR3aa: CASNARDSYNSPLHF
CDR3nt: TGTGCCAGCAACGCCCGGGACAGTTATAATTCACCCCTCCACTTT

abundance: .
j_gene: TRBJ2-1
v_gene: TRBV3-1/TRBV3-2
d_gene: TRBD2
CDR3aa: CASSSRTSGDLYNEQFF
CDR3nt: TGTGCCAGCAGCTCGCGGACTAGCGGGGACCTATACAATGAGCAGTTCTTC

abundance: .
j_gene: TRBJ2-2
v_gene: TRBV6-5
d_gene: TRBD1
CDR3aa: CASNYRGPNTGELFF
CDR3nt: TGTGCCAGCAACTACAGGGGCCCGAACACCGGGGAGCTGTTTTTT

abundance: .
j_gene: TRBJ1-2
v_gene: TRBV28
d_gene: .
CDR3aa: CASSPRGGANYGYTF
CDR3nt: TGTGCCAGCAGCCCCCGGGGGGGAGCTAACTATGGCTACACCTTC

abundance: .
j_gene: TRBJ1-2
v_gene: TRBV30
d_gene: TRBD1
CDR3aa: CAWSANRGDYGYTF
CDR3nt: TGTGCCTGGAGTGCAAACAGGGGAGACTATGGCTACACCTTC

abundance: .
j_gene: TRBJ1-5
v_gene: TRBV10-2
d_gene: TRBD1
CDR3aa: CASRTGGTQPQHF
CDR3nt: TGCGCCAGCAGAACAGGGGGTACTCAGCCCCAGCATTTT

abundance: .
j_gene: TRBJ1-5
v_gene: TRBV18
d_gene: .
CDR3aa: CASSTGGNQPQHF
CDR3nt: TGTGCCAGCTCTACCGGAGGCAATCAGCCCCAGCATTTT

abundance: .
j_gene: TRBJ2-7
v_gene: TRBV9
d_gene: .
CDR3aa: CASSPRRAGAANYEQYF
CDR3nt: TGTGCCAGCAGCCCCAGGAGGGCGGGGGCCGCCAACTACGAGCAGTACTTC

abundance: .
j_gene: TRBJ2-1
v_gene: TRBV2
d_gene: TRBD1
CDR3aa: CASRDTPGQANNEQFF
CDR3nt: TGTGCCAGCAGGGATACTCCGGGACAGGCCAACAATGAGCAGTTCTTC

abundance: .
j_gene: TRBJ1-5
v_gene: TRBV12-5
d_gene: .
CDR3aa: CASGLVLGGDQPQHF
CDR3nt: TGTGCTAGTGGTTTGGTATTGGGAGGGGATCAGCCCCAGCATTTT

abundance: .
j_gene: TRBJ2-2
v_gene: TRBV2
d_gene: TRBD1
CDR3aa: CASREQGPSGELFF
CDR3nt: TGTGCCAGCAGGGAACAGGGGCCAAGCGGGGAGCTGTTTTTT

abundance: once
j_gene: TRBJ1-4
v_gene: TRBV10-3
d_gene: .
CDR3aa: CAISESGVTGEKLFF
CDR3nt: TGTGCCATCAGTGAGTCAGGGGTTACTGGTGAAAAACTGTTTTTT

abundance: .
j_gene: TRBJ2-1
v_gene: TRBV3-1/TRBV3-2
d_gene: TRBD2
CDR3aa: CASSQERTSGGRSSYNEQFF
CDR3nt: TGTGCCAGCAGCCAAGAGAGGACTAGCGGGGGGAGGAGCTCCTACAATGAGCAGTTCTTC

abundance: .
j_gene: TRBJ1-2
v_gene: TRBV19
d_gene: .
CDR3aa: CASSASGNYGYTF
CDR3nt: TGTGCCAGTAGTGCGTCTGGTAACTATGGCTACACCTTC